What follows are 9 T cell receptor beta chains derived from one specimen sequenced in a study of OX40 agonist ivuxolimab in advanced cancers. Assay used: immunoSEQ multiplex PCR; TCRdb lists only in-frame clones, some missing. The sample carries around 100,000 clones, 90% recorded once. The material was CD4+ or CD8+ T cells sorted from blood, obtained in a trial of the OX40 agonist ivuxolimab. Receptors originate from an adult with an advanced solid tumor such as melanoma, head and neck, liver or kidney cancer.

The chain is built from TRBV5-5 and TRBJ2-3; 14 positions agree with TRBD2. This CDR3 has 19 residues. The junction had 11 bases not matched to a gene; V was cut back by 3 bases and J by 2 bases. Germline CDR1 reads SGHKS; CDR2 reads YYEKEE (reference sequence). The CDR3 is CASSWGLAGVRSLTDTQYF. The CDR3 DNA reads TGTGCCAGCAGCTGGGGACTAGCGGGAGTTCGTAGTCTCACAGATACGCAGTATTTT.

The chain carries TRBV5-1 and TRBJ2-1; 13 bases agree with TRBD2. Germline-derived CDR1 and CDR2 are SGHRS and YFSETQ. V lost 0 bases and J lost 4; bases outside the gene matches: 7. This CDR3 comprises 18 residues. The CDR3 DNA sequence: TGCGCCAGCAGCTTGGTTACGACTAGCGGGGGGTTATACAATGAGCAGTTCTTC. Protein sequence: CASSLVTTSGGLYNEQFF.

The chain has TRBV15 and TRBJ2-5; weak D call: TRBD1 (6 bases). Germline loops: CDR1 LNHNV, CDR2 YYDKDF (reference sequence). Trimming shortened V by 1 base and J by 5 bases, and 14 bases separated the two germline ends. This CDR3 has 15 amino acids. CDR3 amino acids: CATSRVGTTKETQYF. CDR3 DNA: TGTGCCACCAGCAGAGTCGGGACAACGAAGGAGACCCAGTACTTC. Looking up the rest from reference TRBV15 and TRBJ2-5 gives the full variable domain: DAMVIQNPRYQVTQFGKPVTLSCSQTLNHNVMYWYQQKSSQAPKLLFHYYDKDFNNEADTPDNFQSRRPNTSFCFLDIRSPGLGDTAMYLCATSRVGTTKETQYFGPGTRLLVL.

This rearrangement joins TRBV7-2 to TRBJ1-4, with D possibly TRBD1 on 6 matching bases. Germline-derived CDR1 and CDR2 are SGHTA and FQGNSA. This CDR3 has 15 amino acids. V lost 2 bases and J 4 bases, leaving 11 bases between the germline ends. The CDR3 DNA is TGTGCCAGCAGCTTAAGTTCAGGGGTTAATGAAAAACTGTTTTTT. This encodes CASSLSSGVNEKLFF.

V and J are TRBV14 and TRBJ2-1; 10 bases are a match to TRBD2. The CDR3 has 14 amino acids. From germline, CDR1 is SGHDN and CDR2 FVKESK. V lost 3 bases and J lost 9; bases outside the gene matches: 5. The CDR3 sequence is CASSHLAGASEQFF. CDR3 DNA sequence: TGTGCCAGCAGCCACCTAGCGGGAGCAAGTGAGCAGTTCTTC.

The CDR3 protein is CASTDVGGRETQYF. The CDR3 region has the DNA TGTGCCAGCACCGACGTAGGAGGGAGGGAGACCCAGTACTTC. This sequence joins TRBV6-6 and TRBJ2-5; D might be TRBD2 (6 bases). CDR1 is MNHNY, CDR2 SVGAGI, per germline (reference sequence). Trimming removed 7 bases from V and 5 bases from J, with 17 bases in between. CDR3 size: 14 residues.

J is TRBJ1-2 and V is TRBV5-4, with TRBD1 matching over 7 bases. CDR3 length: 13 amino acids. J was trimmed by 6 bases and V by 2 bases; bases with no gene match: 4. Germline V lookup: CDR1 SGHNT, CDR2 YYREEE (reference sequence). CDR3 residues: CASSFQGGNGYTF. The CDR3 nucleotides read TGTGCCAGCAGCTTCCAGGGGGGCAATGGCTACACCTTC.

In its sample, this clone was seen once. The chain joins TRBV6-1 to TRBJ2-5; 7 positions match TRBD1. The CDR3 extends over 13 amino acids. V shed 3 bases, J shed 6 bases, and the junction held 4 bases outside the gene matches. Germline V gene sequence: CDR1 MNHNS, CDR2 SASEGT. The CDR3, as DNA: TGTGCCAGCAGTGAGACAGGGCGTAAGACCCAGTACTTC. It specifies CASSETGRKTQYF.

This clone was detected once. The gene calls are TRBV11-2 and TRBJ2-5; D possibly corresponds to TRBD1 (6 bases). Germline loops: CDR1 SGHAT, CDR2 FQNNGV. Trimming cost V 2 bases and J 13 bases, with 11 bases left between them. This CDR3 region has 11 residues. CDR3 nucleotides: TGTGCCAGCAGCTTACGGGACAATCCGTACTTC. Amino acids: CASSLRDNPYF.